This T cell receptor beta chain was captured in a study of human T cells and chemical hapten exposure. Study-level points and caveats: The number of TCRs over 1 in 1000 frequency stayed unchanged after DPC.

The time point here: healthy volunteer bleed at 6 weeks. Unfractionated whole blood yielded the extracted total RNA. Only a few counts were recorded for this clonotype. The antigen is undetermined. V lost 4 bases and J lost 4, with 16 bases in between. CDR3 length: 15 amino acids. Individual cDNA molecules (in the library) carried attached unique molecular identifiers. MiXCR, run by TCRdb on the RACE reads, gives a single entry per CDR3 protein. Of 70,000 to 85,000 distinct CDR3 sequences listed, around 8.7% are singletons. The specimen sequenced was whole blood. The sequence derives from a male donor in good health. Some clones in this sample may be carry-over from other donors' samples. The chain couples TRBV12-3 or TRBV12-4 to TRBJ2-5, with D perhaps matching TRBD1 (7 bases). The CDR3 reads CASSSPSQGGETQYF. In DNA, the CDR3 is TGTGCCAGCAGTTCGCCGAGTCAGGGGGGAGAGACCCAGTACTTC.